The 15 T cell receptor beta chains below come from one sample, sequenced in a study of blood T cells in healthy people across ages. The use of a sample-barcoded 5' primer and a J-beta primer mix characterized a second PCR of about 6 to 11 cycles. Each CDR3 protein gets one entry after TCRdb re-called the 5' RACE reads with MiXCR. Here the sample spans roughly 800,000 distinct CDR3 sequences, nearly 60% being singletons. The material sequenced was blood. The receptor set was obtained from a man aged 25-45 years in good health.

This clonotype was observed many times. CDR3 DNA sequence: TGTGCCATCAGTGAGCCCCTGGGACTAGCCCAAGAGACCCAGTACTTC. Its translation is CAISEPLGLAQETQYF. The chain recombines TRBV10-3 with TRBJ2-5; TRBD2 matches 9 bases. The CDR3 covers 16 residues. Trimming removed 2 bases from V and 1 base from J; junction bases left unmatched: 5. The germline CDR1 and CDR2 sequences are ENHRY and SYGVKD.

The rearrangement joins TRBV20-1 to TRBJ2-3; no definite D call. This CDR3 has 14 amino acids. V was trimmed by 0 bases and J by 0 bases, leaving 7 bases between them. Germline lookup yields CDR1 DFQATT and CDR2 SNEGSKA (reference sequence). The CDR3 reads CSARDGSSTDTQYF. In DNA form, the CDR3 reads TGCAGTGCTAGAGATGGTAGTAGCACAGATACGCAGTATTTT.

The sample holds a few counts of this clonotype. The chain links TRBV6-5 to TRBJ2-4; 13 bases align to TRBD2. The J call could be wrong; TRBJ2-7 is a better fit for the DNA end. This CDR3 is built from 15 residues. CDR1 is MNHEY and CDR2 is SVGAGI in the germline V gene. In nucleotides, the CDR3 is TGTGCCAGCAGTTACGGGACTAGCGGGACCAACGAGCAGTACTTC. It yields the protein CASSYGTSGTNEQYF.

The chain uses TRBV7-8 and TRBJ2-7, with a possible D match to TRBD2 (6 bases). The CDR3 is made up of 15 amino acids. Trimming cost V 6 bases and J 7 bases, with 22 bases left between them. The germline gives CDR1 SGHVS, CDR2 FQNEAQ. CDR3 nucleotide sequence: TGTGCCAGCAGACGAGGGGACTCCAACGGGGGAGAGCAGTACTTC. This codes for CASRRGDSNGGEQYF.

The chain is built from TRBV3-1 and TRBJ2-2; 8 positions agree with TRBD2. This CDR3 has 11 amino acids. Germline assignment: CDR1 LGHDT and CDR2 YNNKEL (reference sequence). As DNA, the CDR3 is TGTGCAGTAGCGGGGCTAGGGGAGCTGTTTTTT. Protein: CAVAGLGELFF.

This clonotype came up once. This sequence joins TRBV29-1 and TRBJ2-5, with a tentative D call TRBD2 (6 bases). Deletions cut 6 bases from V and 11 bases from J, with 22 bases between. This CDR3 has 13 residues. Germline V CDR1 and CDR2: SQVTM, ANQGSEA. The CDR3 reads CSVRMGGYNEQYF. Here the CDR3 DNA reads TGCAGCGTCAGGATGGGGGGATACAATGAGCAGTACTTC. Full variable domain (outside the CDR3, taken from reference TRBV29-1 and TRBJ2-5): SAVISQKPSRDICQRGTSLTIQCQVDSQVTMMFWYRQQPGQSLTLIATANQGSEATYESGFVIDKFPISRPNLTFSTLTVSNMSPEDSSIYLCSVRMGGYNEQYFGPGTRLLVL.

The V call is TRBV2, the J call TRBJ2-3, with D tentatively TRBD1 (6 bases). Germline CDR1 and CDR2: SNHLY and FYNNEI. Trimming took off 5 bases at V and 0 bases at J, with 12 bases between the two ends. The CDR3 contains 15 residues. In DNA form, the CDR3 reads TGTGCCAGCAGTACCCGGACAGCTAGCACAGATACGCAGTATTTT. Amino acid sequence: CASSTRTASTDTQYF.

This chain uses TRBV20-1 with TRBJ1-1; a weak D match, TRBD1 (6 bases). The V gene's germline CDR1 is DFQATT and CDR2 SNEGSKA (reference sequence). The CDR3 length is 12 residues. V was shortened by 2 bases and J by 8 bases, with 12 bases between the two germline ends. The CDR3: CSARSAGGEAFF. The DNA for the CDR3 is TGCAGTGCTAGAAGCGCCGGGGGCGAAGCTTTCTTT.

This clonotype was found a few times. This chain uses TRBV15 with TRBJ2-1; D not certain. Germline lookup yields CDR1 LNHNV and CDR2 YYDKDF (reference sequence). The CDR3 length is 12 residues. V shed 2 bases and J shed 4 bases, with 3 bases lying between them. The CDR3 is CATSRNYNEQFF. The CDR3 DNA reads TGTGCCACCAGCAGAAATTACAATGAGCAGTTCTTC. The complete variable domain, with remaining parts taken from reference TRBV15 and TRBJ2-1, reads DAMVIQNPRYQVTQFGKPVTLSCSQTLNHNVMYWYQQKSSQAPKLLFHYYDKDFNNEADTPDNFQSRRPNTSFCFLDIRSPGLGDTAMYLCATSRNYNEQFFGPGTRLTVL.

This clonotype came up many times. The chain carries TRBV24-1 and TRBJ2-5, with a weak D call TRBD1 (6 bases). Germline V gene lookup returns CDR1 KGHDR and CDR2 SFDVKD. The V gene lost 2 bases and the J gene lost 1 base, with 16 bases spanning the gap. The CDR3 spans 17 residues. The CDR3 loop reads CATSDWTDSSFQETQYF. In DNA, the CDR3 is TGTGCCACCAGTGATTGGACAGACTCTAGCTTCCAAGAGACCCAGTACTTC.

A few counts support this clonotype. V usage is TRBV7-2 and J usage is TRBJ2-5, with no clear D. The germline gives CDR1 SGHTA, CDR2 FQGNSA. Trimming left V 5 bases short and J 1 base short, with 17 bases between. This CDR3 is 16 amino acids long. CDR3 DNA: TGTGCCAGCAGCCAAACGCGGTCTAGTAGCCAAGAGACCCAGTACTTC. Its protein is CASSQTRSSSQETQYF.

The sample holds one count of this clonotype. J is TRBJ2-1 and V is TRBV20-1; D is possibly TRBD1 or TRBD2 (5 bases each). The CDR3 consists of 10 residues. The germline V gene has CDR1 DFQATT and CDR2 SNEGSKA (reference sequence). The chain's CDR3 is CRAPGREQFF. The DNA for the CDR3 is TGCAGGGCTCCGGGGCGAGAGCAGTTCTTC.

The J gene is TRBJ2-7, the V gene TRBV20-1, with D hard to call. This CDR3 comprises 14 residues. Germline assignment: CDR1 DFQATT and CDR2 SNEGSKA (reference sequence). V gave up 5 bases and J gave up 0 bases, with 14 bases separating them. CDR3 coding DNA: TGCAGTGCTCCCCTTCCGGGCATCTCCTACGAGCAGTACTTC. This codes for CSAPLPGISYEQYF.

This clonotype turned up a few times. V and J are TRBV6-5 and TRBJ2-1; 11 positions agree with TRBD2. The CDR3 is made up of 13 amino acids. The germline CDR1 and CDR2 sequences are MNHEY and SVGAGI. V lost 7 bases to trimming and J lost 8 bases; unmatched junction nucleotides: 4. The CDR3 spells CASNLAGGDEQFF. The CDR3 bases are TGTGCCAGCAACCTAGCGGGAGGTGATGAGCAGTTCTTC.

The J gene is TRBJ2-3, the V gene TRBV7-9, with D hard to call. CDR3 length: 14 amino acids. V dropped 5 bases and J dropped 4 bases, with 13 bases sitting between them. The V gene's germline CDR1 is SEHNR and CDR2 FQNEAQ (reference sequence). The CDR3 region is CASSPDLVPDTQYF. The CDR3 bases are TGTGCCAGCAGCCCCGACCTGGTCCCAGATACGCAGTATTTT.